This T cell receptor beta chain stems from a study of blood T cell repertoires in COVID-19. V was shortened by 0 bases and J by 4 bases, with 13 bases between the two germline ends. The CDR3 has 16 residues. Germline V gene lookup returns CDR1 SGDLS and CDR2 YYNGEE. Assay: immunoSEQ multiplex PCR; the TCRdb copy retains only in-frame clones and omits some. Of roughly 260,000 clones listed, about 85% are singletons. The receptor was isolated from a man aged 55 to 70 who had recovered from COVID-19. V gene TRBV9 combines with J gene TRBJ2-2; D possibly corresponds to TRBD2 (5 bases). The sample comprised peripheral blood. The CDR3 spells CASSVAVGGGTGELFF. CDR3 nucleotide sequence: TGTGCCAGCAGCGTAGCTGTAGGTGGAGGCACCGGGGAGCTGTTTTTT.